The 25 T cell receptor beta chains listed next were all sequenced from one sample in a study of regulatory and conventional T cells in RAG deficiency. TCRdb keeps only in-frame clones here, not all; method: immunoSEQ multiplex PCR. The data hold 7,500 to 10,000 clones, with approximately 93% observed a single time. Genomic DNA came from blood regulatory T cells gated CD4+ CD25-high CD127-low. These data were also filed under a second study, of regulatory T cells. From that report: Primers: 52 TRBV forward and 13 TRBJ reverse.

The specimen sequenced was CD127- CD25+ CD4+ Tregs sorted from blood. The origin of the receptors is a human donor in good health.

The V call is TRBV6-1, the J call TRBJ1-5; a possible D gene is TRBD1 (5 bases). CDR1 and CDR2 from the germline V gene are MNHNS and SASEGT. The CDR3 has 13 amino acids. Between the trimmed V and J ends, which lost 7 bases and 4 bases, there was a span of 11 bases. The CDR3 reads CASTRQSNQPQHF. The CDR3 nucleotides are TGTGCCAGCACCAGACAGTCTAATCAGCCCCAGCATTTT.

The CDR3 DNA reads TGTGCCAGCAGTTTATCACTTCTAGTCCTCCAACGGGAGGGAGAAAAACTGTTTTTT. Translating it yields CASSLSLLVLQREGEKLFF. The chain combines TRBV27 with TRBJ1-4; D remains unclear. Germline CDR1 is MNHEY and CDR2 is SMNVEV (reference sequence). This CDR3 comprises 19 residues. V dropped 0 bases and J dropped 8 bases, with 25 bases sitting between them.

This chain uses TRBV6-5 with TRBJ1-1; TRBD1 matches at 8 bases. The CDR3 has 14 residues. Germline assignment: CDR1 MNHEY and CDR2 SVGAGI. After removal of 5 bases from V and 4 bases from J, the junction contained 6 bases not matched to a gene. The CDR3 loop reads CASSQWTGLTEAFF. CDR3 bases: TGTGCCAGCAGTCAATGGACAGGGCTCACTGAAGCTTTCTTT.

This clone was recorded once. The chain has TRBV9 and TRBJ2-2; no firm D call. This CDR3 spans 12 amino acids. Germline V gene data show CDR1 as SGDLS and CDR2 as YYNGEE. V dropped 2 bases and J dropped 3 bases, with 2 bases sitting between them. CDR3 residues: CASSVDTGELFF. For the CDR3, the DNA is TGTGCCAGCAGCGTCGACACCGGGGAGCTGTTTTTT.

V is TRBV11-2 and J is TRBJ2-3, with a possible D match to TRBD2 (7 bases). V lost 2 bases to trimming and J lost 2 bases, with 11 bases between them. CDR3 length: 15 amino acids. In germline, CDR1 is SGHAT, CDR2 FQNNGV. The DNA for the CDR3 is TGTGCCAGCAGCTTAATAGGGGGGGTCACAGATACGCAGTATTTT. It codes for CASSLIGGVTDTQYF.

This sequence joins TRBV11-2 and TRBJ1-4, with TRBD1 as a possible D gene (6 bases). There are 17 residues in the CDR3. With 5 bases removed from V and 2 bases from J, the gap between germline ends came to 18 bases. CDR1 and CDR2 (germline): SGHAT, FQNNGV. In DNA form, the CDR3 reads TGTGCCAGCAGCCTAGGGCGCGGACAGACCACTAATGAAAAACTGTTTTTT. Protein: CASSLGRGQTTNEKLFF.

The gene calls are TRBV5-1 and TRBJ1-2; weak D call: TRBD1 (6 bases). This CDR3 is 13 amino acids long. Per the germline V gene, CDR1 is SGHRS and CDR2 is YFSETQ. With 0 bases removed from V and 8 bases from J, the gap between germline ends came to 11 bases. CDR3 DNA: TGCGCCAGCAGCTTGGACAGGGAAGGCGGCTACACCTTC. It encodes CASSLDREGGYTF.

The rearrangement links TRBV11-2 to TRBJ2-5; 11 positions agree with TRBD2. This CDR3 region has 16 residues. J was trimmed by 2 bases and V by 7 bases; bases with no gene match: 9. The germline gives CDR1 SGHAT, CDR2 FQNNGV. Here the CDR3 reads CASKIRLAGTQETQYF. CDR3 sequence (DNA): TGTGCCAGCAAGATCAGACTAGCGGGGACTCAAGAGACCCAGTACTTC.

This chain uses TRBV7-2 with TRBJ2-3; TRBD2 matches 10 bases. The junction had 11 bases not matched to a gene; V was cut back by 5 bases and J by 6 bases. The CDR3 contains 16 residues. Looked up from germline, CDR1 is SGHTA and CDR2 is FQGNSA. The chain's CDR3 is CASSPERGGRPDTQYF. The CDR3 bases are TGTGCCAGCAGCCCCGAGCGGGGGGGCCGTCCGGATACGCAGTATTTT.

This clone was found a few times. This chain uses TRBV28 with TRBJ2-7, with TRBD2 matching 7 bases. The ends lost 5 bases at V and 10 bases at J; junction bases unmatched: 11. Germline V CDR1 and CDR2: MDHEN, SYDVKM. The CDR3 totals 13 residues. DNA for the CDR3: TGTGCCAGCAGTAGGGACTACCTCCTTGATCAGTACTTC. It codes for CASSRDYLLDQYF. Looking up the rest from reference TRBV28 and TRBJ2-7 gives the full variable domain: DVKVTQSSRYLVKRTGEKVFLECVQDMDHENMFWYRQDPGLGLRLIYFSYDVKMKEKGDIPEGYSVSREKKERFSLILESASTNQTSMYLCASSRDYLLDQYFGPGTRLTVT.

The chain is built from TRBV6-5 and TRBJ1-2; 10 nucleotides agree with TRBD1. The CDR3 extends over 13 amino acids. The ends lost 5 bases at V and 6 bases at J; junction bases unmatched: 3. Germline V gene sequence: CDR1 MNHEY, CDR2 SVGAGI. Written as DNA, the CDR3 is TGTGCCAGCAGTCCGGACAGGGGGGATGGCTACACCTTC. Amino acids: CASSPDRGDGYTF.

This clone was found once. The rearrangement links TRBV4-2 to TRBJ1-2; D perhaps matches TRBD1 (5 bases). The CDR3 extends over 14 amino acids. Germline CDR1 is LGHNA and CDR2 is YNFKEQ. Trimming stripped 3 bases from V and 8 bases from J, with 16 bases between. For the CDR3, the DNA is TGTGCCAGCAGCCAGTCGGTCAGGGAGGGCGGCTACACCTTC. This gives the protein CASSQSVREGGYTF.

This clone was found once. The rearrangement uses TRBV5-4 and TRBJ2-3; 9 bases line up with TRBD1. This CDR3 contains 13 residues. Germline CDR1 is SGHNT and CDR2 is YYREEE (reference sequence). V lost 4 bases to trimming and J lost 5 bases; unmatched junction nucleotides: 2. CDR3 in amino acids: CASSMDRGDTQYF. Written as DNA, the CDR3 is TGTGCCAGCAGCATGGACAGGGGAGATACGCAGTATTTT.

The rearrangement links TRBV5-1 to TRBJ2-1, with D maybe TRBD2 (7 bases). CDR3 length: 15 amino acids. Germline lookup yields CDR1 SGHRS and CDR2 YFSETQ. V was cut by 4 bases and J by 9 bases, with 20 bases left in between. In DNA, the CDR3 is TGCGCCAGCAGCCAGCAACTGGGAGGGGGAAGTGAGCAGTTCTTC. Residues: CASSQQLGGGSEQFF.

The chain carries TRBV20-1 and TRBJ2-3; TRBD2 matches 10 bases. CDR3 length: 11 amino acids. Germline V CDR1 and CDR2: DFQATT, SNEGSKA (reference sequence). J lost 10 bases, V lost 2 bases, and 0 bases had no gene match. Here the CDR3 DNA reads TGCAGTGCTAGACTAGCGGGAGCGCAGTATTTT. Translated: CSARLAGAQYF.

V usage is TRBV18 and J usage is TRBJ2-1, with 8 bases fitting TRBD1. Looked up from germline, CDR1 is KGHSH and CDR2 is LQKENI. The CDR3 length is 17 residues. V trimming: 2 bases; J trimming: 1 base; junction bases outside the gene matches: 7. CDR3 in amino acids: CASSPRAGGLSYNEQFF. The CDR3, as DNA: TGTGCCAGCTCACCAAGAGCAGGGGGCTTGTCCTACAATGAGCAGTTCTTC.

The J gene is TRBJ2-5, the V gene TRBV7-2, with 8 nucleotides matching TRBD2. V lost 4 bases and J lost 0; bases outside the gene matches: 4. Germline CDR1 SGHTA, CDR2 FQGNSA. This CDR3 has 15 residues. This chain's CDR3 is CASSSVAGYQETQYF. DNA of the CDR3: TGTGCCAGCAGCTCAGTAGCGGGGTACCAAGAGACCCAGTACTTC. The whole variable domain, remainder taken from reference TRBV7-2 and TRBJ2-5, is GAGVSQSPSNKVTEKGKDVELRCDPISGHTALYWYRQSLGQGLEFLIYFQGNSAPDKSGLPSDRFSAERTGGSVSTLTIQRTQQEDSAVYLCASSSVAGYQETQYFGPGTRLLVL.

V gene TRBV18 combines with J gene TRBJ1-1; 9 bases are shared with TRBD1. The CDR3 loop spans 17 amino acids. The junction had 12 bases not matched to a gene; V was cut back by 1 base and J by 6 bases. Germline V gene lookup returns CDR1 KGHSH and CDR2 LQKENI. The CDR3 nucleotides are TGTGCCAGCTCACCACTTGGGACAGGGATAAAGAGCTCTGAAGCTTTCTTT. As protein: CASSPLGTGIKSSEAFF.

The chain uses TRBV30 and TRBJ1-2; D not certain. Trimming took 2 bases from V and 4 from J, leaving 8 bases between them. The CDR3 covers 12 residues. Germline CDR1 reads GTSNPN; CDR2 reads SVGIG (reference sequence). CDR3 DNA: TGTGCCTGGAGTCCCAGGCTCTATGGCTACACCTTC. Translation gives CAWSPRLYGYTF.

The chain links TRBV27 to TRBJ1-1; 7 bases match TRBD1. This CDR3 is built from 16 residues. The J segment lost 1 base and the V segment lost 5 bases, leaving 10 bases of the junction unmatched. The germline CDR1 and CDR2 sequences are MNHEY and SMNVEV (reference sequence). Written as DNA, the CDR3 is TGTGCCAGCAGTCCCAACAGGGGCCTAGGGAACACTGAAGCTTTCTTT. Translation: CASSPNRGLGNTEAFF.

In DNA, the CDR3 is TGTGCCAGCAGCCTCAGAATTTCCGGGACAGGACTCTACGAGCAGTACTTC. As protein: CASSLRISGTGLYEQYF. The chain carries TRBV5-6 and TRBJ2-7; 8 bases are shared with TRBD1. CDR3 length: 17 amino acids. The ends lost 4 bases at V and 3 bases at J; junction bases unmatched: 15. Germline assignment: CDR1 SGHDT and CDR2 YYEEEE.

This sequence joins TRBV27 and TRBJ2-7; TRBD2 matches at 15 bases. CDR3 length: 15 residues. J lost 4 bases, V lost 6 bases, and 4 bases had no gene match. Germline V gene lookup returns CDR1 MNHEY and CDR2 SMNVEV (reference sequence). The CDR3 nucleotides are TGTGCCAGCAGCCGGACTAGCGGGGGGGTGTACGAGCAGTACTTC. This codes for CASSRTSGGVYEQYF.

This clone was detected only once. The genes are TRBV18 and TRBJ2-3; unclear D gene. CDR1 is KGHSH, CDR2 LQKENI, per germline. Trimming removed 3 bases from V and 0 bases from J, with 13 bases in between. This CDR3 has 16 residues. The CDR3 is CASSPLSATSTDTQYF. The CDR3 DNA reads as TGTGCCAGCTCACCTCTCAGCGCCACTAGCACAGATACGCAGTATTTT.

This chain uses TRBV5-6 with TRBJ2-1; 10 bases map to TRBD1. The CDR3 is 16 residues long. Germline V gene lookup returns CDR1 SGHDT and CDR2 YYEEEE. Unmatched junction bases numbered 8, after V lost 1 base and J lost 7 bases. CDR3 residues: CASSLLGTGDGNEQFF. Written as DNA, the CDR3 is TGTGCCAGCAGCTTGCTTGGGACAGGGGATGGGAATGAGCAGTTCTTC.

This chain joins TRBV6-9 and TRBJ2-6; 9 nucleotides match TRBD1. V gave up 4 bases and J gave up 0 bases; unmatched junction bases: 7. The CDR3 runs to 18 residues. CDR1 MNHGY and CDR2 SVAAGI come from the germline V gene. Here the CDR3 DNA reads TGTGCCAGCAGTTTACCGGGACAGGGTCCCTCTGGGGCCAACGTCCTGACTTTC. This encodes CASSLPGQGPSGANVLTF.